Each of the 21 T cell receptor beta chains below was sequenced from the same sample in a study of T-cell memory formation after mild COVID-19. Via MiXCR, TCRdb re-called the 5' RACE reads, giving one row per CDR3 protein. The data contain around 190,000 distinct CDR3 sequences, less than 20% of them singletons. The sample taken for sequencing was PBMCs or a T cell subset sorted from them (not recorded which). The receptors shown here come from a man between 18 and 29 years old who had mild COVID-19 (a few samples of this study predate the infection). Cell type and time point are not known.

This clonotype was detected a few times. The chain has TRBV20-1 and TRBJ2-1; D is unresolved. Germline V gene lookup returns CDR1 DFQATT and CDR2 SNEGSKA (reference sequence). This CDR3 contains 12 residues. Trimming took 5 bases from V and 12 from J, leaving 17 bases between them. CDR3 residues: CSALNEPPGQFF. The CDR3 DNA reads as TGCAGTGCTCTTAACGAGCCCCCGGGGCAGTTCTTC.

This clonotype was seen many times. The chain employs TRBV24-1 and TRBJ2-1; 8 positions agree with TRBD2. Per the germline V gene, CDR1 is KGHDR and CDR2 is SFDVKD. This CDR3 is built from 16 residues. J was trimmed by 3 bases and V by 1 base; bases with no gene match: 4. This CDR3 reads CATSDFGGAGYNEQFF. The CDR3 coding sequence is TGTGCCACCAGTGATTTCGGGGGGGCAGGCTACAATGAGCAGTTCTTC.

This clonotype was recorded at least ten times. The chain employs TRBV11-2 and TRBJ2-5, with D possibly being TRBD1 (5 bases). The CDR3 consists of 13 residues. Germline lookup yields CDR1 SGHAT and CDR2 FQNNGV. V lost 6 bases to trimming and J lost 1 base, with 9 bases between them. The CDR3 region has the DNA TGTGCCAGCAGTGAACAGGTCCAAGAGACCCAGTACTTC. It specifies CASSEQVQETQYF.

This clonotype was seen only a few times. This rearrangement joins TRBV3-1 to TRBJ2-7, with D possibly matching TRBD2 (5 bases). Germline V gene lookup returns CDR1 LGHDT and CDR2 YNNKEL (reference sequence). Trimming cost V 1 base and J 2 bases, with 6 bases left between them. The CDR3 extends over 13 amino acids. CDR3 sequence reads: CASSQGRAYEQYV. In nucleotides, the CDR3 is TGTGCCAGCAGCCAAGGGCGGGCCTACGAGCAGTACGTC.

This clonotype showed up just a few times. The V gene is TRBV23-1, the J gene TRBJ1-2, with 8 bases aligning to TRBD1. TRBV23-1 is recorded as an ORF, its role being uncertain. V lost 7 bases and J lost 1; bases outside the gene matches: 23. The CDR3 contains 20 residues. This CDR3 reads CASKIRGLRRTGPFNYGYTF. CDR3 nucleotides: TGCGCCAGCAAGATAAGGGGGCTACGGAGGACAGGGCCCTTTAACTATGGCTACACCTTC.

This clonotype was seen a handful of times. The rearrangement links TRBV2 to TRBJ2-1; 7 nucleotides match TRBD2. Trimming cost V 7 bases and J 4 bases; bases outside gene matches: 10. Germline assignment: CDR1 SNHLY and CDR2 FYNNEI. The CDR3 has 15 amino acids. CDR3 loop: CASTPGGGMYNEQFF. In nucleotides, the CDR3 is TGTGCCAGCACCCCTGGCGGGGGAATGTACAATGAGCAGTTCTTC. Full variable domain (rest looked up from reference TRBV2 and TRBJ2-1): EPEVTQTPSHQVTQMGQEVILRCVPISNHLYFYWYRQILGQKVEFLVSFYNNEISEKSEIFDDQFSVERPDGSNFTLKIRSTKLEDSAMYFCASTPGGGMYNEQFFGPGTRLTVL.

The gene calls are TRBV25-1 and TRBJ1-3; TRBD1 matches 9 bases. Germline values: CDR1 MGHDK, CDR2 SYGVNS. The V and J ends lost 4 bases and 4 bases, in that order; junction bases with no gene match: 11. This CDR3 is built from 17 residues. Here the CDR3 reads CASSAMPGQGTGNTIYF. The CDR3, as DNA: TGTGCCAGCAGTGCCATGCCGGGACAGGGAACGGGAAACACCATATATTTT.

The chain links TRBV5-1 to TRBJ2-1; TRBD2 aligns across 9 bases. The germline CDR1 and CDR2 sequences are SGHRS and YFSETQ. This CDR3 comprises 19 residues. After removal of 4 bases from V and 3 bases from J, the junction contained 17 bases not matched to a gene. The CDR3 loop is CASSVSLILSGGFYNEQFF. The CDR3 region has the DNA TGCGCCAGCAGCGTATCCCTAATTTTAAGCGGGGGGTTCTACAATGAGCAGTTCTTC.

A few counts support this clonotype. The chain combines TRBV5-6 with TRBJ1-5, with a weak D call TRBD1 (5 bases). Trimming pared 4 bases from V and 3 bases from J, leaving 11 bases between. CDR1 SGHDT and CDR2 YYEEEE come from the germline V gene. The CDR3 is 14 amino acids. The CDR3: CASSLRGFNQPQHF. The CDR3, as DNA: TGTGCCAGCAGCCTGAGGGGCTTCAATCAGCCCCAGCATTTT.

A few counts support this clonotype. This chain uses TRBV21-1 with TRBJ2-7. TRBV21-1 is a pseudogene locus. CDR3 length: 14 residues. CDR3 protein: CASSKWVGSYEQYV. The CDR3 nucleotides are TGTGCCAGCAGCAAATGGGTAGGCTCCTACGAGCAGTACGTC.

This sequence joins TRBV7-2 and TRBJ2-5, with TRBD2 identical over 8 bases. The CDR3 has 15 residues. The V segment lost 2 bases and the J segment 3 bases; nucleotides outside the gene matches: 5. CDR1 is SGHTA, CDR2 FQGNSA, per germline. Here the CDR3 reads CASSLPGGMEETQYF. The CDR3 DNA reads TGTGCCAGCAGCTTACCGGGGGGGATGGAAGAGACCCAGTACTTC.

As DNA, the CDR3 is TGTGCCACCCAAACAGGATTCTATGGCTACACCTTC. Its protein product is CATQTGFYGYTF. V usage is TRBV6-2 or TRBV6-3 and J usage is TRBJ1-2; a possible D gene is TRBD1 (5 bases). Trimming pared 10 bases from V and 4 bases from J, leaving 13 bases between. Germline CDR1 reads MNHEY; CDR2 reads SVGEGT. This CDR3 contains 12 residues.

The genes are TRBV12-3 or TRBV12-4 and TRBJ2-1; D is perhaps TRBD1 or TRBD2 (5 bases each). V shed 6 bases and J shed 8 bases, with 17 bases lying between them. The CDR3 extends over 14 amino acids. Here the CDR3 DNA reads TGTGCCAGCAGCCACCGGGACCGCGGGCATGAGCAGTTCTTC. Its translation: CASSHRDRGHEQFF.

This clonotype was seen at least ten times. CDR3 coding DNA: TGTGCCACCAGCAGTTTAGGGGGGGAGACCCAGTACTTC. As protein: CATSSLGGETQYF. The J gene is TRBJ2-5, the V gene TRBV15; D possibly matches TRBD1 or TRBD2 (6 bases each). The CDR3 spans 13 residues. Germline-derived CDR1 and CDR2 are LNHNV and YYDKDF (reference sequence). V gave up 3 bases and J gave up 5 bases, with 10 bases separating them.

This clonotype came up many times. This chain links TRBV2 with TRBJ2-5; possible D gene TRBD2, 5 bases. The germline V and J ends were trimmed by 6 bases and 0 bases, with 5 bases remaining between them. CDR1 SNHLY and CDR2 FYNNEI come from the germline V gene. The CDR3 is 12 residues long. The CDR3 region has the DNA TGTGCCAGCAGGGGAGACCAAGAGACCCAGTACTTC. The encoded protein is CASRGDQETQYF.

This chain links TRBV9 with TRBJ1-2; D not resolved. The CDR3 has 15 amino acids. V lost 0 bases and J 4 bases, leaving 13 bases between the germline ends. CDR1 is SGDLS and CDR2 is YYNGEE in the germline V gene. CDR3 sequence (DNA): TGTGCCAGCAGCGTAGGGTCCATCAGTGGCTATGGCTACACCTTC. This encodes CASSVGSISGYGYTF.

The sample holds many counts of this clonotype. The genes are TRBV7-2 and TRBJ2-3; D might be TRBD2 (6 bases). This CDR3 has 16 amino acids. Deletions cut 5 bases from V and 3 bases from J, with 18 bases between. CDR1 is SGHTA, CDR2 FQGNSA, per germline. As DNA, the CDR3 is TGTGCCAGCAGCCTAATGGCGGGCGGGGCAACAGATACGCAGTATTTT. Amino acids: CASSLMAGGATDTQYF.

The rearrangement uses TRBV7-6 and TRBJ2-2; D is undetermined. Germline-derived CDR1 and CDR2 are SGHVS and FNYEAQ. V was cut by 3 bases and J by 1 base, with 6 bases left in between. The CDR3 sequence is 14 residues long. CDR3 residues: CASSFSVNTGELFF. CDR3 coding DNA: TGTGCCAGCAGCTTTTCAGTGAACACCGGGGAGCTGTTTTTT.

The chain has TRBV7-2 and TRBJ1-1, with D possibly TRBD1 on 6 matching bases. The CDR3 is 13 amino acids. Germline CDR1 reads SGHTA; CDR2 reads FQGNSA. V was shortened by 4 bases and J by 10 bases, with 16 bases between the two germline ends. The CDR3 loop is CASSSTGTGRAFF. The CDR3 DNA reads TGTGCCAGCAGCTCGACGGGAACAGGGAGAGCTTTCTTT.

Notes on this clonotype: A read error may produce the germline difference seen at one junction end. The J gene is TRBJ2-5, the V gene TRBV12-3 or TRBV12-4, with D uncertain. The CDR3 sequence is 8 residues long. CDR3 loop: CASSLLHF. The DNA of the CDR3 is TGTGCCAGCAGTCTTCTCCACTTC.

The V call is TRBV30, the J call TRBJ2-1, with D perhaps matching TRBD2 (6 bases). CDR1 and CDR2 from the germline V gene are GTSNPN and SVGIG (reference sequence). Trimming took off 5 bases at V and 0 bases at J, with 8 bases between the two ends. This CDR3 has 13 amino acids. CDR3 coding DNA: TGTGCCTGGGGGACTTCCTCCTACAATGAGCAGTTCTTC. Amino acid sequence: CAWGTSSYNEQFF.